The 4 T cell receptor beta chains reported below all come from one sample, sequenced in a study of beta chain features in type 1 diabetes. All of the isolated RNA was reverse transcribed, so expressed TCRB transcripts were sequenced. TCRdb's table, derived via immunoSEQ multiplex PCR, lists solely in-frame clones and lacks some. The sample carries some 52,000 clones, around 45% recorded once. General observations from the study: Researchers report that Type 1 diabetes patients had moderately but significantly shorter TCRB CDR3s across all four CD4+ subsets.

These receptors have no known antigen. The sequenced sample consisted of Tregs from blood. These receptors all come from a man aged 25-45 years with type 1 diabetes.

This clone was found a few times. The rearrangement uses TRBV28 and TRBJ2-1; 7 bases map to TRBD2. The germline V gene has CDR1 MDHEN and CDR2 SYDVKM. Trimming took 7 bases from V and 3 from J; bases not matched to a gene: 6. The CDR3 consists of 14 residues. The CDR3 loop is CASIRAGVYNEQFF. In DNA, the CDR3 is TGTGCCAGCATCCGGGCGGGAGTCTACAATGAGCAGTTCTTC.

This clone has just a few counts. The rearrangement links TRBV18 to TRBJ2-7, with TRBD2 matching 14 bases. The CDR3 runs to 15 residues. The ends lost 6 bases at V and 4 bases at J; junction bases unmatched: 5. CDR1 and CDR2 from the germline V gene are KGHSH and LQKENI. The CDR3 reads CASSLGLAGDYEQYF. The CDR3 nucleotides read TGTGCCAGCTCCCTGGGACTAGCGGGAGATTACGAGCAGTACTTC.

The CDR3 loop is CASSLGSSGGYQETQYF. The CDR3 nucleotides read TGTGCCAGCAGCTTAGGTTCTAGCGGGGGCTACCAAGAGACCCAGTACTTC. This sequence joins TRBV11-2 and TRBJ2-5; the match to TRBD2 covers 10 bases. Trimming at V came to 1 base and at J to 0 bases, leaving 5 bases not matched to a gene. The CDR3 is 17 amino acids. CDR1 is SGHAT, CDR2 FQNNGV, per germline.

The V and J genes are TRBV2 and TRBJ2-7; possibly TRBD2 for D (6 bases). Germline CDR1 and CDR2: SNHLY and FYNNEI. This CDR3 comprises 13 residues. Trimming took 7 bases from V and 2 from J, leaving 12 bases between them. The CDR3 coding sequence is TGTGCCAGCACTACTAGCCGCACCTACGAGCAGTACTTC. Its translation: CASTTSRTYEQYF. Full variable domain (outside the CDR3, taken from reference TRBV2 and TRBJ2-7): EPEVTQTPSHQVTQMGQEVILRCVPISNHLYFYWYRQILGQKVEFLVSFYNNEISEKSEIFDDQFSVERPDGSNFTLKIRSTKLEDSAMYFCASTTSRTYEQYFGPGTRLTVT.